This T cell receptor (beta chain) stems from a study of T cells in Graves' hyperthyroidism and ophthalmopathy (dated by TCRdb to about 2019). Regarding the complete study: Peripheral blood samples were taken at initial diagnosis, before any treatment was given. To identify TCR V-J signatures that set the groups apart, the researchers used a discovery cohort of roughly 100 patients, made up of 40 to 45 with Graves' ophthalmopathy and some 55 with stable Graves' hyperthyroidism. Prospective prediction of ophthalmopathy was tested in an independent validation cohort of 18 to 20 hyperthyroidism patients and roughly 16 patients who later progressed to ophthalmopathy. For training and testing, the 100 or so patients in the discovery cohort were randomly divided in a 7:3 ratio. In roughly six Graves' hyperthyroidism patients, the study also compared T-cell repertoires from thyroid tissue with T-cell repertoires from blood. Following sampling, methimazole starting at 30 mg daily was given to hyperthyroidism patients, and high-dose intravenous methylprednisolone was given to ophthalmopathy patients. The paper describes TCR Vbeta CDR3 sequencing of 135 peripheral blood samples, made up of 43 ophthalmopathy patients, approximately 76 hyperthyroidism patients and roughly 17 progressor patients. Here is what the overall study found, with its caveats: No statistical method was used to fix the sample size in advance, and group allocation was not hidden from the investigators. During validation, the model predicted progression to ophthalmopathy a median of about 6.3 months ahead of onset, with roughly 65% sensitivity and under 85% specificity. A model built on a 13 V-J signature distinguished ophthalmopathy from stable hyperthyroidism, reaching about 89% sensitivity and under 84% specificity in cross-validation and 80%/75% in testing. Most expanded thyroid clonotypes (frequency above 0.001) were also detected in blood, a finding suggesting that blood repertoires may reflect thyroid immune responses.

Hyperthyroidism patients were newly diagnosed, with disease duration under 2 months, and aged 18 to 65 years. Patients with uncontrolled infections, other autoimmune diseases, pregnancy or lactation were excluded. Clinical symptoms, serum thyroxine and TRAb, thyroid ultrasound, and orbital computed tomography formed the basis for the diagnoses. Blood from progressor patients was collected at the time of first diagnosis with hyperthyroidism, before any ophthalmopathy symptoms had appeared. PBMCs were separated from around 9.1 ml of fresh peripheral blood using Ficoll-Paque density gradient centrifugation. Progressor patients were first diagnosed with Graves' hyperthyroidism and then developed ophthalmopathy during follow-up. Total RNA was extracted with Trizol reagent, and quality was checked on an Agilent 2100 Bioanalyzer. The CDR3, from cysteine to phenylalanine, totals 13 residues. The entry retains the CDR3 DNA only, 39 bases that are in frame from base 1. For CDR1 and CDR2, the germline V gene (reference sequence) lists SSHAT and FNYEAQ.

The table lists this clonotype with many counts. The clone's antigen remains unknown. Compared with germline, one end of the junction differs, possibly owing to a read error. The TCR beta CDR3 regions were amplified from RNA transcripts. For the first round of RT-PCR on the TCR CDR3, the HTBI primer set was used together with the Qiagen OneStep RT-PCR kit. The libraries were constructed in a second round of multiplex PCR and then size-selected and purified. Libraries were sequenced paired-end with 100 bp reads on an Illumina HiSeq2000. The study's processing was this. SOAPnuke was used to process the raw data, with reads discarded if the reads contained adapters or uncalled bases, had a mean Phred below 15, or lacked an exact constant-primer or identifier match. COPE v1.2.5 was used to merge the high-quality paired reads, and each unique nucleotide sequence was defined as a clonotype. MiTCR v1.1 was used to align clonotypes to the IMGT TRBV, TRBD and TRBJ reference segments. Analysis was restricted to V-J combinations with a frequency above 0.0001, which covered 99.2% of repertoires. The TCS score was defined as F50 (clonal expansion) divided by E x V (chaos), with BLOSUM62-based TCRdist calculated between CDR3 peptides within each V-J. Welch's t-statistics and random forest reduced approximately 520 V-J features to 13, which were used in a naive Bayes classifier (R e1071). TCRdb reran the public reads through fastp at Q25 and MiXCR, keeping productive beta chains. Entries that share a CDR3 protein sequence are merged under the most common genes and DNA. The V and J calls follow TCRdb's processing rather than the paper's. The sample data list 730,000 or so distinct CDR3 sequences, and 18% of these were observed just once. Of the sample, 16% is held by the ten largest clones.

The specimen was blood. Recombination joined TRBV7-7 with TRBJ2-7; a tentative D call is TRBD2 (6 bases match). The receptor's source is a woman aged 50 to 65 with Graves' hyperthyroidism that later progressed to Graves' ophthalmopathy. The nucleotide sequence reads as follows: TGTGCTAGCAGCTTAGTAGCCGGGAGCGAGCAGTACTTC. This encodes CASSLVAGSEQYF.